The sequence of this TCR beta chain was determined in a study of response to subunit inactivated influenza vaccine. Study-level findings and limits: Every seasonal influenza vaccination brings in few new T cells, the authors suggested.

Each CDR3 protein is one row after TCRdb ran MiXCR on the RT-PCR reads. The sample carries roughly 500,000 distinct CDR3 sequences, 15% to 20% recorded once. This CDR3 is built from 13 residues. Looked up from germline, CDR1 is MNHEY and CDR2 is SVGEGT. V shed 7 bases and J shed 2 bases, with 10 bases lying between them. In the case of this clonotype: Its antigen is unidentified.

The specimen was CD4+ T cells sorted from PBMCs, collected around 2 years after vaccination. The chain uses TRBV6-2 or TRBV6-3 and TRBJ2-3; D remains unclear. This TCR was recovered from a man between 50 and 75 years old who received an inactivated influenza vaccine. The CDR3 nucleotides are TGTGCCAGCATAAAGGGAAACACAGATACGCAGTATTTT. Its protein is CASIKGNTDTQYF.